The 10 T cell receptor beta chains presented below share a single source sample, sequenced in a study of spatial heterogeneity in lung cancer. Time point: sample taken at primary tumor resection. TCRdb itself ran the 5' RACE reads through MiXCR, one entry per CDR3 protein. The profile shows around 11,000 distinct CDR3 sequences, 6.1% of them singletons. The sample in question was normal lung tissue next to the tumor, obtained at surgery. Receptor source: a male donor with early-stage non-small cell lung cancer.

In this sample, this clonotype turned up many times. J is TRBJ2-2 and V is TRBV6-5, with 9 bases matching TRBD2. There are 17 residues in the CDR3. The V segment lost 2 bases and the J segment 7 bases; nucleotides outside the gene matches: 11. Germline V lookup: CDR1 MNHEY, CDR2 SVGAGI. The CDR3 DNA sequence: TGTGCCAGCAGTTACGAGGCGGGAGGGCGGGCTGACGGGGAGCTGTTTTTT. Encoded protein: CASSYEAGGRADGELFF.

This clonotype was counted many times. J is TRBJ2-3 and V is TRBV19; D unresolved. The germline V gene encodes CDR1 LNHDA and CDR2 SQIVND (reference sequence). Trimming shortened V by 5 bases and J by 5 bases, and 8 bases separated the two germline ends. The CDR3 extends over 12 amino acids. The chain's CDR3 is CASSRSGDTQYF. CDR3 bases: TGTGCCAGTAGTCGCTCAGGAGATACGCAGTATTTT.

In this sample, this clonotype turned up a few times. The chain carries TRBV5-1 and TRBJ2-5; D gene unclear. The CDR3 extends over 15 amino acids. V was clipped by 0 bases and J by 0 bases, with 9 bases between them. Germline lookup yields CDR1 SGHRS and CDR2 YFSETQ. In nucleotides, the CDR3 is TGCGCCAGCAGCTTGGCCAGTGGGAACCAAGAGACCCAGTACTTC. This translates into CASSLASGNQETQYF.

This clonotype was detected ten times or more. V gene TRBV6-2 or TRBV6-3 combines with J gene TRBJ1-1; D remains ambiguous. V was pared by 2 bases and J by 4 bases, with 11 bases between. The CDR3 is 14 amino acids. Germline V gene data show CDR1 as MNHEY and CDR2 as SVGEGT. In nucleotides, the CDR3 is TGTGCCAGCAGTTACGGGAGGGTCGGCACTGAAGCTTTCTTT. It specifies CASSYGRVGTEAFF.

The sample holds a few counts of this clonotype. The CDR3 DNA sequence: TGTGCCAGCAGCCAAGATATCGAGCTAGGGCAGTACTTC. Protein sequence: CASSQDIELGQYF. The rearrangement uses TRBV3-1 and TRBJ2-7; D not resolved. V lost 0 bases, J lost 9 bases, and 12 bases lay in between. There are 13 residues in the CDR3. The germline CDR1 and CDR2 sequences are LGHDT and YNNKEL (reference sequence).

This clonotype was counted at least ten times. The J gene is TRBJ2-6, the V gene TRBV7-9; no clear D gene. The germline gives CDR1 SEHNR, CDR2 FQNEAQ (reference sequence). V was clipped by 2 bases and J by 0 bases, with 17 bases between them. This CDR3 spans 19 amino acids. In DNA, the CDR3 is TGTGCCAGCAGCTTATTTCGACGGACCCCAGACTCTGGGGCCAACGTCCTGACTTTC. Translating gives CASSLFRRTPDSGANVLTF. Full variable domain (remainder filled in from reference TRBV7-9 and TRBJ2-6): DTGVSQNPRHKITKRGQNVTFRCDPISEHNRLYWYRQTLGQGPEFLTYFQNEAQLEKSRLLSDRFSAERPKGSFSTLEIQRTEQGDSAMYLCASSLFRRTPDSGANVLTFGAGSRLTVL.

The sample holds many counts of this clonotype. This chain connects TRBV12-3 or TRBV12-4 to TRBJ2-1, with 10 bases matching TRBD2. CDR3 length: 14 residues. Losses at the gene ends were 9 bases for V and 7 bases for J; bases not matched to a gene: 9. The CDR3 region has the DNA TGTGCCAGTAGAGCGGGAGGGCCGTCAAATGAGCAGTTCTTC. It codes for CASRAGGPSNEQFF.

This clonotype has a count of ten or more. The rearrangement uses TRBV7-9 and TRBJ2-7, with D perhaps given as TRBD1 or TRBD2 (5 bases each). The CDR3 length is 13 residues. Between the trimmed V and J ends, which lost 5 bases and 8 bases, there was a span of 16 bases. The V gene's germline CDR1 is SEHNR and CDR2 FQNEAQ (reference sequence). The CDR3 loop is CASSLGTDGKQYF. CDR3 bases: TGTGCCAGCAGCCTCGGGACCGACGGCAAGCAGTACTTC.

This clonotype was counted many times. J is TRBJ1-1 and V is TRBV7-2; perhaps TRBD1 as D (6 bases). The CDR3 sequence is 14 residues long. The germline V and J ends were trimmed by 4 bases and 4 bases, with 13 bases remaining between them. Germline CDR1 SGHTA, CDR2 FQGNSA. CDR3 region: CASSSQGYGTEAFF. CDR3 DNA sequence: TGTGCCAGCAGCTCTCAGGGGTATGGCACTGAAGCTTTCTTT.

This clonotype was observed many times. The gene calls are TRBV5-1 and TRBJ2-1; 10 bases are shared with TRBD2. CDR1 SGHRS and CDR2 YFSETQ come from the germline V gene. V lost 4 bases, J lost 5 bases, and 18 bases stayed unmatched. The CDR3 spans 19 residues. CDR3 in amino acids: CASSRSIASLAGADNEQFF. CDR3 coding DNA: TGCGCCAGCAGCCGCTCCATAGCCAGTCTAGCGGGAGCCGACAATGAGCAGTTCTTC.